The 20 T cell receptor beta chains given below trace back to one sample, sequenced in a study of blood T cell repertoires in COVID-19. Profiled with immunoSEQ multiplex PCR; TCRdb holds only in-frame clones, not every one. The sample comprises 250,000 or so clones, about 87% of which are singletons, and more than 3% rests with the top ten. The sample consisted of PBMCs or T cells enriched from blood (not recorded which). These receptors were collected from a young woman who had been exposed to COVID-19.

The chain has TRBV6-6 and TRBJ1-1, with TRBD1 identical over 9 bases. V trimming: 5 bases; J trimming: 3 bases; junction bases outside the gene matches: 10. This CDR3 is 16 amino acids long. Germline V CDR1 and CDR2: MNHNY, SVGAGI (reference sequence). CDR3 residues: CASSLGQGGSDTEAFF. For the CDR3, the DNA is TGTGCCAGCAGTCTGGGACAGGGAGGGAGTGACACTGAAGCTTTCTTT.

In its sample, this clone was seen a few times. This chain connects TRBV18 to TRBJ1-6; TRBD1 matches at 8 bases. The CDR3 covers 16 residues. Germline V lookup: CDR1 KGHSH, CDR2 LQKENI. V was clipped by 3 bases and J by 5 bases; unmatched bases: 6. In nucleotides, the CDR3 is TGTGCCAGCTCACCTCTGGACAGGGCTGATAATTCACCCCTCCACTTT. It specifies CASSPLDRADNSPLHF.

This chain joins TRBV10-2 and TRBJ1-2; 8 bases match TRBD1. The CDR3 covers 16 residues. Germline CDR1 is WSHSY and CDR2 is SAAADI. Trimming took 1 base from V and 7 from J; bases not matched to a gene: 11. DNA of the CDR3: TGCGCCAGCAGTGAGTGGTTAATCGGACAGGGTAGTGGCTACACCTTC. Translation gives CASSEWLIGQGSGYTF.

A remark on this clone: The sample has other DNA sequences that encode this CDR3 too. The chain recombines TRBV7-2 with TRBJ2-7; D might be TRBD2 (5 bases). This CDR3 has 13 amino acids. Trimming cost V 0 bases and J 3 bases, with 6 bases left between them. In germline, CDR1 is SGHTA, CDR2 FQGNSA. CDR3 protein: CASSLARDYEQYF. CDR3 sequence (DNA): TGTGCCAGCAGCTTAGCACGGGACTACGAGCAGTACTTC.

The V and J genes are TRBV4-1 and TRBJ2-7, with D perhaps TRBD1 (5 bases). The CDR3 consists of 16 residues. V gave up 0 bases and J gave up 0 bases, with 12 bases separating them. The germline gives CDR1 MGHRA, CDR2 YSYEKL. The CDR3 here is CASSQDGDSSSYEQYF. As DNA, the CDR3 is TGCGCCAGCAGCCAAGATGGCGACAGTAGCTCCTACGAGCAGTACTTC.

The count of this clone is one. The rearrangement joins TRBV6-6 to TRBJ2-7, with 8 bases that match TRBD1. Germline trimming cut 7 bases from V and 4 bases from J; bases unmatched to any gene: 9. CDR3 length: 14 amino acids. Germline CDR1 is MNHNY and CDR2 is SVGAGI (reference sequence). The CDR3 bases are TGTGCCAGCACCCCGAGACAGGGGACGTACGAGCAGTACTTC. It is translated as CASTPRQGTYEQYF.

This chain links TRBV30 with TRBJ1-1; D call uncertain. In germline, CDR1 is GTSNPN, CDR2 SVGIG (reference sequence). The CDR3 sequence is 12 residues long. Trimming took 2 bases from V and 4 from J, leaving 8 bases between them. CDR3 sequence: CAWSPGGTEAFF. The CDR3 DNA reads as TGTGCCTGGAGTCCCGGAGGCACTGAAGCTTTCTTT.

The V gene is TRBV28, the J gene TRBJ2-2; 9 bases are a match to TRBD2. CDR3 length: 17 residues. Germline V lookup: CDR1 MDHEN, CDR2 SYDVKM. The V segment lost 3 bases and the J segment 5 bases; nucleotides outside the gene matches: 10. CDR3 nucleotide sequence: TGTGCCAGCAGTTTGGTTTTTAGCGGGAGAGGGACCGGGGAGCTGTTTTTT. Translation gives CASSLVFSGRGTGELFF. Variable domain in full (rest from reference TRBV28 and TRBJ2-2): DVKVTQSSRYLVKRTGEKVFLECVQDMDHENMFWYRQDPGLGLRLIYFSYDVKMKEKGDIPEGYSVSREKKERFSLILESASTNQTSMYLCASSLVFSGRGTGELFFGEGSRLTVL.

The chain employs TRBV5-4 and TRBJ1-1; 7 positions match TRBD1. Germline V gives CDR1 SGHNT, CDR2 YYREEE (reference sequence). This CDR3 is built from 15 residues. V lost 10 bases to trimming and J lost 3 bases; unmatched junction nucleotides: 15. The CDR3: CAARAATGKHTEAFF. Here the CDR3 DNA reads TGTGCCGCCCGTGCGGCGACAGGGAAGCACACTGAAGCTTTCTTT.

The V gene is TRBV2, the J gene TRBJ2-2, with TRBD2 matching 8 bases. CDR3 length: 15 residues. Germline CDR1 SNHLY, CDR2 FYNNEI. Trimming at V came to 6 bases and at J to 4 bases, leaving 7 bases not matched to a gene. The CDR3 loop is CASRLSGSGTGELFF. For the CDR3, the DNA is TGTGCCAGCAGATTGAGCGGGAGCGGCACCGGGGAGCTGTTTTTT.

This sequence joins TRBV30 and TRBJ2-1, with a tentative D call TRBD2 (7 bases). V dropped 0 bases and J dropped 8 bases, with 20 bases sitting between them. CDR1 GTSNPN and CDR2 SVGIG come from the germline V gene (reference sequence). The CDR3 has 16 residues. CDR3 loop: CAWSVHRGALYDEQFF. CDR3 sequence (DNA): TGTGCCTGGAGTGTTCATCGGGGGGCCTTGTACGATGAGCAGTTCTTC.

This chain links TRBV5-1 with TRBJ1-6, with 7 bases that match TRBD1. Trimming took 4 bases from V and 5 from J; bases not matched to a gene: 3. The CDR3 extends over 14 amino acids. The germline gives CDR1 SGHRS, CDR2 YFSETQ. CDR3 amino acids: CASSPGQNNSPLHF. DNA of the CDR3: TGCGCCAGCAGCCCGGGACAGAATAATTCACCCCTCCACTTT.

The chain couples TRBV6-5 to TRBJ1-2; maybe TRBD1 (6 bases). Germline CDR1 is MNHEY and CDR2 is SVGAGI. V was clipped by 7 bases and J by 8 bases, with 14 bases between them. The CDR3 is 12 amino acids. CDR3 nucleotide sequence: TGTGCCAGCACTCAGGGACAACTCGGCTACACCTTC. As protein: CASTQGQLGYTF.

The gene calls are TRBV27 and TRBJ2-2; TRBD1 agrees at 7 bases. Germline trimming cut 7 bases from V and 0 bases from J; bases unmatched to any gene: 8. CDR3 size: 16 residues. Germline V gene lookup returns CDR1 MNHEY and CDR2 SMNVEV (reference sequence). The CDR3 DNA sequence: TGTGCCAGCACCCAAAGGACAGGATCGAACACCGGGGAGCTGTTTTTT. It translates to CASTQRTGSNTGELFF.

This sequence joins TRBV4-2 and TRBJ2-1, with TRBD2 matching 14 bases. J lost 6 bases, V lost 1 base, and 8 bases had no gene match. This CDR3 is built from 18 residues. From germline, CDR1 is LGHNA and CDR2 YNFKEQ. The CDR3 region has the DNA TGTGCCAGCAGCCAAGTAATTATGGGACTAGCGGGAGCCAATGAGCAGTTCTTC. It specifies CASSQVIMGLAGANEQFF.

This chain links TRBV7-2 with TRBJ1-2, with TRBD1 as a possible D gene (5 bases). This CDR3 comprises 18 residues. Germline CDR1 is SGHTA and CDR2 is FQGNSA. Trimming cost V 3 bases and J 7 bases, with 27 bases left between them. The chain's CDR3 is CASSLWLSRDSATSGYTF. Written as DNA, the CDR3 is TGTGCCAGCAGCTTGTGGTTAAGCCGGGACTCAGCTACCAGTGGCTACACCTTC.

The chain recombines TRBV6-5 with TRBJ1-2, with D uncertain. The germline V gene encodes CDR1 MNHEY and CDR2 SVGAGI. CDR3 length: 16 residues. Trimming took off 4 bases at V and 7 bases at J, with 22 bases between the two ends. This CDR3 reads CASSSSFPGKARGYTF. DNA of the CDR3: TGTGCCAGCAGTTCCTCTTTCCCGGGGAAAGCCCGTGGCTACACCTTC.

The J gene is TRBJ2-4, the V gene TRBV11-2; possibly TRBD1 for D (6 bases). The V end was cut by 1 base, the J end by 0 bases, with 16 bases between. Germline-derived CDR1 and CDR2 are SGHAT and FQNNGV. The CDR3 is made up of 18 amino acids. The CDR3 is CASSLVGADGLAKNIQYF. The CDR3 nucleotides read TGTGCCAGCAGCTTAGTGGGGGCGGACGGACTAGCCAAAAACATTCAGTACTTC.

CDR3: CASSPIIFPGQHYGYTF. The DNA for the CDR3 is TGTGCCAGTAGCCCGATAATCTTCCCTGGACAGCACTATGGCTACACCTTC. V is TRBV19 and J is TRBJ1-2; D is possibly TRBD1 (6 bases). Germline CDR1 and CDR2: LNHDA and SQIVND (reference sequence). The CDR3 consists of 17 residues. Trimming stripped 6 bases from V and 3 bases from J, with 23 bases between.

The rearrangement uses TRBV19 and TRBJ2-7; 12 bases line up with TRBD2. CDR3 length: 14 residues. Germline CDR1 LNHDA, CDR2 SQIVND (reference sequence). J was trimmed by 6 bases and V by 4 bases; bases with no gene match: 4. For the CDR3, the DNA is TGTGCCAGTAGTACGCTAGCGGGAGGGAGCGAGCAGTACTTC. It translates to CASSTLAGGSEQYF.